This TCR beta chain was recovered during a study of blood T cell repertoires in COVID-19. For the study at large: The origin of the acute and convalescent COVID-19 samples was the United States, Italy and Spain. Sample material is recorded as cDNA or gDNA derived from T cells, B-cell-depleted T cells, or PBMCs.

This clone appeared a single time. In the study's own analysis: The authors estimated nucleated cell counts from reference gene primer amplification. Assay: immunoSEQ multiplex PCR; the TCRdb copy retains only in-frame clones and omits some. The V and J calls and clone size come from that table; D and trimming were worked out from the DNA. Counted here are about 240,000 clones, more than 75% occurring once; the ten biggest clones make up 9.5% to 15%. V was clipped by 5 bases and J by 1 base; unmatched bases: 10. The CDR3 is 17 amino acids. The germline V gene has CDR1 SEHNR and CDR2 FQNEAQ (reference sequence).

The source is a woman aged 55-69 years with active or convalescent COVID-19. Sequencing used peripheral blood. The chain links TRBV7-9 to TRBJ1-1, with 10 bases identical to TRBD1. The CDR3 DNA follows: TGTGCCAGCAGCCCTATTGACAGGGGGCGCGGGAACACTGAAGCTTTCTTT. It encodes CASSPIDRGRGNTEAFF.